Described below is a single T cell receptor beta chain sequence and its context. As yet, its antigen is unknown. These data are taken from a study of graft-versus-host responses after intestinal transplantation. Regarding the study as a whole: Among circulating GvH clones, peak levels were associated with early post-transplant declines in HvG clones. When patients had graft-donor T cell macrochimerism, their allografts held high graft-versus-host to host-versus-graft clonal ratios.

The assay was immunoSEQ multiplex PCR, and TCRdb's table has in-frame clones only and misses some. Here the sample spans 25,000 to 35,000 clones, roughly 80% being singletons. The source was unstimulated CD8+ T cells sorted from spleen or lymph node cells, collected before intestinal transplant. The TCR was taken from a human donor who received an intestinal transplant.

This CDR3 is CASSQSGGSVSYEQYF. In nucleotides, the CDR3 is TGTGCCAGTAGTCAATCAGGCGGGAGCGTCTCCTACGAGCAGTACTTC. The chain combines TRBV19 with TRBJ2-7; 7 positions match TRBD2. Germline lookup yields CDR1 LNHDA and CDR2 SQIVND (reference sequence). V dropped 5 bases and J dropped 0; count of bases not matched to a gene: 10. The length of the CDR3 is 16 residues.